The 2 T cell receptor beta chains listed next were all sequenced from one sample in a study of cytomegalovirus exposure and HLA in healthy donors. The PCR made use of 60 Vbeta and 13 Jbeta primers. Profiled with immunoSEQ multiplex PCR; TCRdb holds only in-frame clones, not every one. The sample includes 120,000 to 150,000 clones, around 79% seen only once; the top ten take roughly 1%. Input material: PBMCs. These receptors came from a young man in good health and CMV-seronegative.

CDR3 bases: TGCGCCAGCAGCCAAGGGGTCCAGGCCGGCAGCTCCTACGAGCAGTACTTC. It yields the protein CASSQGVQAGSSYEQYF. The chain links TRBV4-1 to TRBJ2-7; no firm D call. There are 17 residues in the CDR3. Germline CDR1 MGHRA, CDR2 YSYEKL. V was pared by 1 base and J by 0 bases, with 16 bases between.

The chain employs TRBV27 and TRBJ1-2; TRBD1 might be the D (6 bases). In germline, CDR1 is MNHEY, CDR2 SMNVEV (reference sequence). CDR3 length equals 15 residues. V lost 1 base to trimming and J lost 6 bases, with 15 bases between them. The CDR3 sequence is CASSLYGQGPNGYTF. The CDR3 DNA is TGTGCCAGCAGTTTATACGGCCAGGGGCCGAATGGCTACACCTTC.